These 13 T cell receptor beta chains came from one sample sequenced in a study of CD8+ T cells in alopecia areata. The treatment is: oral pan-JAK inhibitor, 5-10 mg twice daily. cDNA prepared by RNA extraction and subsequent reverse transcription served as the template for sequencing. The assay was immunoSEQ multiplex PCR, and TCRdb's table has in-frame clones only and misses some. The sample has about 64,000 clones, 35% to 55% seen once. The source material was CD8+ T cells sorted from blood, sampled around week 37, from a patient treated with tofacitinib. These TCRs come from a human donor with alopecia areata.

The chain combines TRBV19 with TRBJ2-3; 7 bases line up with TRBD2. The CDR3 is 16 amino acids. Unmatched junction bases numbered 4, after V lost 1 base and J lost 0 bases. Germline lookup yields CDR1 LNHDA and CDR2 SQIVND (reference sequence). CDR3 residues: CASSIVLAESTDTQYF. CDR3 sequence (DNA): TGTGCCAGTAGTATAGTCCTAGCGGAAAGCACAGATACGCAGTATTTT.

The rearrangement links TRBV7-8 to TRBJ1-5, with a tentative D call TRBD1 (5 bases). Trimming cost V 3 bases and J 1 base, with 13 bases left between them. The CDR3 has 16 residues. Germline values: CDR1 SGHVS, CDR2 FQNEAQ. The CDR3 coding sequence is TGTGCCAGCAGCTTCCTGGGGGACCCAAGCAATCAGCCCCAGCATTTT. This sequence encodes CASSFLGDPSNQPQHF.

V is TRBV7-6 and J is TRBJ2-7; no definite D call. CDR3 length: 15 residues. V dropped 5 bases and J dropped 0 bases, with 14 bases sitting between them. In germline, CDR1 is SGHVS, CDR2 FNYEAQ. This chain's CDR3 is CASSPSGSLSYEQYF. In DNA, the CDR3 is TGTGCCAGCAGCCCCAGTGGCTCCCTCTCCTACGAGCAGTACTTC.

The DNA of the CDR3 is TGTGCCAGCAGCTTGGGGGGTGCGGGGAACACTGAAGCTTTCTTT. It yields the protein CASSLGGAGNTEAFF. This chain uses TRBV11-2 with TRBJ1-1; D is perhaps TRBD1 (5 bases). In germline, CDR1 is SGHAT, CDR2 FQNNGV. The V gene lost 3 bases and the J gene lost 1 base, with 12 bases spanning the gap. CDR3 length: 15 residues.

CDR3 nucleotide sequence: TGTGCCAGCAGCGTAGGGGGTTATGGCTACACCTTC. Amino acids: CASSVGGYGYTF. The genes are TRBV9 and TRBJ1-2; D is undetermined. This CDR3 region has 12 residues. In germline, CDR1 is SGDLS, CDR2 YYNGEE. Trimming stripped 0 bases from V and 5 bases from J, with 5 bases between.

The chain is built from TRBV27 and TRBJ2-7, with 9 bases fitting TRBD2. This CDR3 is built from 13 residues. The V gene end was trimmed by 9 bases and the J gene end by 2 bases; junction bases not matched to a gene: 5. Germline V lookup: CDR1 MNHEY, CDR2 SMNVEV (reference sequence). CDR3: CARIGGRAYEQYF. CDR3 in DNA: TGTGCCAGGATCGGCGGGAGGGCCTACGAGCAGTACTTC.

V usage is TRBV7-9 and J usage is TRBJ2-7; D is possibly TRBD1 (5 bases). CDR3 size: 12 residues. The ends were cut back, 5 bases at V and 5 bases at J, with 10 bases in the middle. In germline, CDR1 is SEHNR, CDR2 FQNEAQ (reference sequence). CDR3 sequence: CASSPRVDEQYF. DNA for the CDR3: TGTGCCAGCAGCCCCAGGGTGGACGAGCAGTACTTC. Combining the CDR3 with reference TRBV7-9 and TRBJ2-7 gives the whole variable domain DTGVSQNPRHKITKRGQNVTFRCDPISEHNRLYWYRQTLGQGPEFLTYFQNEAQLEKSRLLSDRFSAERPKGSFSTLEIQRTEQGDSAMYLCASSPRVDEQYFGPGTRLTVT.

This clone was detected only a few times. This chain links TRBV5-6 with TRBJ2-2; no clear D gene. With 5 bases removed from V and 0 bases from J, the gap between germline ends came to 5 bases. CDR3 length equals 13 residues. Germline V lookup: CDR1 SGHDT, CDR2 YYEEEE. CDR3 DNA: TGTGCCAGCAGGATCGCGAACACCGGGGAGCTGTTTTTT. Residues: CASRIANTGELFF.

J is TRBJ1-1 and V is TRBV9; D remains ambiguous. Germline V gene data show CDR1 as SGDLS and CDR2 as YYNGEE. The CDR3 is 15 residues long. Trimming cost V 3 bases and J 1 base, with 13 bases left between them. CDR3 sequence: CASSASREGNTEAFF. The CDR3 nucleotides read TGTGCCAGCAGCGCCAGTCGGGAGGGGAACACTGAAGCTTTCTTT.

This chain connects TRBV27 to TRBJ2-7, with 8 bases matching TRBD2. V dropped 8 bases and J dropped 5; count of bases not matched to a gene: 8. The CDR3 runs to 13 residues. CDR1 is MNHEY, CDR2 SMNVEV, per germline (reference sequence). The CDR3 DNA sequence: TGTGCCAGCCGACAAGCGGGAGTTGACGAGCAGTACTTC. Translating gives CASRQAGVDEQYF.

This chain links TRBV30 with TRBJ2-2, with a tentative D call TRBD2 (6 bases). Germline CDR1 is GTSNPN and CDR2 is SVGIG (reference sequence). V dropped 2 bases and J dropped 6 bases, with 13 bases sitting between them. This CDR3 comprises 14 residues. Here the CDR3 reads CAWSPGSGAGELFF. The CDR3 DNA follows: TGTGCCTGGAGTCCCGGGAGTGGGGCCGGGGAGCTGTTTTTT.

This clone showed up just once. The chain is built from TRBV30 and TRBJ2-4; 12 bases agree with TRBD2. Trimming took 4 bases from V and 8 from J; bases not matched to a gene: 6. This CDR3 comprises 14 residues. Germline CDR1 GTSNPN, CDR2 SVGIG (reference sequence). The CDR3 DNA follows: TGTGCCTGGACTTTGGGACTAGCGGGTGACATTCAGTACTTC. The encoded protein is CAWTLGLAGDIQYF.

This clone was observed a few times. The chain recombines TRBV28 with TRBJ1-5; maybe TRBD1 (6 bases). Trimming pared 3 bases from V and 4 bases from J, leaving 10 bases between. Per the germline V gene, CDR1 is MDHEN and CDR2 is SYDVKM. The CDR3 has 14 residues. In DNA form, the CDR3 reads TGTGCCAGCAGTTTGGAGGGGGGTAATCAGCCCCAGCATTTT. As protein: CASSLEGGNQPQHF.